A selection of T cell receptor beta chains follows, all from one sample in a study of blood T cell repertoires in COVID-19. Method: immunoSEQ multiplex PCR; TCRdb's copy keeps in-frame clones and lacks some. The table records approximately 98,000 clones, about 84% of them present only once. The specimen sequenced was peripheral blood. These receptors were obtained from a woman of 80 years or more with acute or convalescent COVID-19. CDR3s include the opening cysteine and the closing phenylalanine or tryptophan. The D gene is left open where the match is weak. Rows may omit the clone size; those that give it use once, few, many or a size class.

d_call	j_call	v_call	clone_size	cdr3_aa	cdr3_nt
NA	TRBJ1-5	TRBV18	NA	CASSPPRPQHF	TGTGCCAGCTCACCCCCTCGTCCCCAGCATTTT
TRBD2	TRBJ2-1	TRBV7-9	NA	CASSVSGTSGGNEQFF	TGTGCCAGCAGCGTTTCCGGGACTAGCGGGGGGAATGAGCAGTTCTTC
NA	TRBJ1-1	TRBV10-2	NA	CASSGEYTEAFF	TGCGCCAGCAGTGGGGAGTACACTGAAGCTTTCTTT
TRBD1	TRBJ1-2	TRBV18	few	CASSPRGQGEGYTF	TGTGCCAGCTCACCACGTGGACAGGGGGAAGGCTACACCTTC
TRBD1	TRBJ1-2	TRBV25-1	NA	CASSPARGQGAHGYTF	TGTGCCAGCAGTCCGGCCAGGGGACAGGGGGCTCATGGCTACACCTTC
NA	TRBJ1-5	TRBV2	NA	CASRGSGVRNQPQHF	TGTGCCAGCAGGGGGTCAGGGGTCCGCAATCAGCCCCAGCATTTT
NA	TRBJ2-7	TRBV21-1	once	CASSKRRRTRTGEQYF	TGTGCCAGCAGCAAACGTCGACGCACTCGGACAGGGGAGCAGTACTTC
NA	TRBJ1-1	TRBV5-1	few	CASSLGQEAFF	TGCGCCAGCAGCTTGGGACAGGAAGCTTTCTTT
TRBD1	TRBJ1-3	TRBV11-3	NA	CASSAGQGRSGNTIYF	TGTGCCAGCAGCGCCGGACAGGGACGCTCTGGAAACACCATATATTTT
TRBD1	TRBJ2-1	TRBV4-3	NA	CASSQDGQGLNEQFF	TGCGCCAGCAGCCAAGACGGACAGGGTCTCAATGAGCAGTTCTTC
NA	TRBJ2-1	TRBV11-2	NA	CASLTGYEQFF	TGTGCCAGCTTAACGGGGTATGAGCAGTTCTTC
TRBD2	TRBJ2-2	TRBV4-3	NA	CASSLGLAGARGELFF	TGCGCCAGCAGCCTGGGACTAGCGGGGGCCCGGGGGGAGCTGTTTTTT
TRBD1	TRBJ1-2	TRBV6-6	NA	CASRQTGGGYTF	TGTGCCAGCAGACAGACAGGGGGTGGCTACACCTTC
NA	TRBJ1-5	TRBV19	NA	CASKEGGNGNQPQHF	TGTGCCAGTAAGGAGGGGGGGAATGGCAATCAGCCCCAGCATTTT
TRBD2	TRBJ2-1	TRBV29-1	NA	CSLTLAGGGGGEQFF	TGCAGCCTGACCCTAGCGGGGGGGGGAGGAGGCGAGCAGTTCTTC
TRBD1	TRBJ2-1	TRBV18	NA	CASSPGTADNEQFF	TGTGCCAGCTCACCAGGGACAGCGGACAATGAGCAGTTCTTC
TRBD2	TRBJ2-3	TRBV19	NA	CASSYWRGNSDTQYF	TGTGCCAGTAGTTACTGGCGGGGGAACAGTGATACGCAGTATTTT
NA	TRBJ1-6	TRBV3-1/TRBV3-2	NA	CASSQDEREPLHF	TGTGCCAGCAGCCAAGATGAGAGGGAGCCCCTCCACTTT
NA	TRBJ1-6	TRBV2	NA	CASTGGDSYNSPLHF	TGTGCCAGCACAGGCGGGGACTCCTATAATTCACCCCTCCACTTT